A selection of T cell receptor beta chains follows, all from one sample in a study of CD8 T cells in ankylosing spondylitis. TCRdb independently ran MiXCR on the 5' RACE reads; one entry per CDR3 protein. The data show some 180,000 distinct CDR3 sequences, roughly 18% seen once. What was sequenced was blood, either unsorted or a sorted T cell fraction (not recorded which). All receptors derive from a male donor aged 10-30 years with ankylosing spondylitis or in good health (not recorded which). Each CDR3 is given with its conserved first and last residue. D genes are given only for firm matches. Only part of the rows carry a size: once, few, many, or a class if the clone is expanded.

cdr3_aa,cdr3_nt,d_call,v_call,clone_size,j_call
CASKQVRSSTDTQYF,TGTGCCAGCAAGCAGGTTCGATCTAGCACAGATACGCAGTATTTT,NA,TRBV19,many,TRBJ2-3
CASSQEEVSTDTQYF,TGTGCCAGCAGCCAAGAGGAGGTTAGCACAGATACGCAGTATTTT,NA,TRBV4-2,many,TRBJ2-3
CASSQDLTAGNTIYF,TGTGCCAGCAGCCAAGATCTGACGGCTGGAAACACCATATATTTT,NA,TRBV3-1,many,TRBJ1-3
CSASIQTEAEAFF,TGCAGTGCTAGTATTCAGACAGAAGCTGAAGCTTTCTTT,NA,TRBV20-1,many,TRBJ1-1
CASSSQAGYGYTF,TGTGCCAGCTCATCCCAAGCTGGCTATGGCTACACCTTC,NA,TRBV18,few,TRBJ1-2
CASSKTGGYTGELFF,TGTGCCAGCAGCAAGACAGGGGGTTACACCGGGGAGCTGTTTTTT,TRBD1,TRBV14,many,TRBJ2-2
CSVSGGDKNSPLHF,TGCAGTGTTTCCGGGGGAGACAAGAATTCACCCCTCCACTTT,NA,TRBV20-1,many,TRBJ1-6
CASSFQGSYAEAFF,TGTGCCAGCAGCTTTCAGGGGTCATACGCTGAAGCTTTCTTT,NA,TRBV7-9,NA,TRBJ1-1
CASSFGPESQYF,TGTGCCAGCAGTTTCGGGCCAGAATCGCAGTATTTT,NA,TRBV12-3/TRBV12-4,NA,TRBJ2-3
CASSLVRGLEAFF,TGCGCCAGCAGCTTGGTGCGGGGGCTTGAAGCTTTCTTT,NA,TRBV5-1,few,TRBJ1-1
CASSPQDTQYF,TGTGCCAGCTCACCCCAAGATACGCAGTATTTT,NA,TRBV18,many,TRBJ2-3
CSVHRPNLNTEAFF,TGCAGCGTTCACAGGCCTAACTTGAACACTGAAGCTTTCTTT,NA,TRBV29-1,NA,TRBJ1-1
CAWSVYSDEQYF,TGTGCCTGGAGTGTTTACTCCGACGAGCAGTACTTC,NA,TRBV30,many,TRBJ2-7
CASSLENSRAAGQPQHF,TGTGCCAGCAGCTTAGAGAATTCCAGGGCGGCAGGACAGCCCCAGCATTTT,NA,TRBV7-2,many,TRBJ1-5
CASSLTLGGSVNEQFF,TGTGCCAGCAGCTTAACTTTGGGCGGGAGCGTGAATGAGCAGTTCTTC,TRBD2,TRBV7-3,NA,TRBJ2-1
CASRTGTGGHNEQFF,TGTGCCAGCCGTACCGGGACAGGGGGCCACAATGAGCAGTTCTTC,TRBD1,TRBV4-2,many,TRBJ2-1
CSVDGNPDTQYF,TGCAGCGTTGATGGGAATCCAGATACGCAGTATTTT,NA,TRBV29-1,few,TRBJ2-3
CSVDGTYYNEQFF,TGCAGCGTTGACGGGACTTATTACAATGAGCAGTTCTTC,NA,TRBV29-1,many,TRBJ2-1
CSVGRETQYF,TGCAGCGTGGGTAGGGAGACCCAGTACTTC,NA,TRBV29-1,NA,TRBJ2-5
CASSSQSSGALSDTQYF,TGTGCCAGCAGCTCTCAGTCTTCGGGCGCCCTGTCAGATACGCAGTATTTT,NA,TRBV7-2,many,TRBJ2-3
CASSLEIAGDRTDTQYF,TGTGCCAGCAGCTTAGAGATAGCGGGGGACCGCACAGATACGCAGTATTTT,TRBD2,TRBV7-8,many,TRBJ2-3
CASSLVGDKAFF,TGTGCCAGCAGCTTAGTGGGCGACAAAGCTTTCTTT,NA,TRBV7-8,few,TRBJ1-1
CASSLPGQGEEETQYF,TGTGCCAGCAGCCTCCCTGGACAGGGGGAAGAAGAGACCCAGTACTTC,TRBD1,TRBV4-2,few,TRBJ2-5
CASRLASSGRMETQYF,TGTGCAAGTCGCTTAGCGTCTAGCGGGAGGATGGAGACCCAGTACTTC,NA,TRBV12-2,NA,TRBJ2-5
CAWRKDSTSRSPLHF,TGTGCCTGGAGGAAAGACAGTACCTCGCGATCACCCCTCCACTTT,NA,TRBV30,NA,TRBJ1-6
CASSLDGLNIQYF,TGTGCCAGCAGTTTGGACGGGCTCAACATTCAGTACTTC,NA,TRBV12-3/TRBV12-4,many,TRBJ2-4
CASSQLKASNQPQHF,TGTGCCAGCAGCCAATTAAAGGCTTCCAATCAGCCCCAGCATTTT,NA,TRBV16,many,TRBJ1-5
CASSLRRTSSNEQYF,TGCGCCAGCAGCTTGAGAAGGACTAGTTCAAACGAGCAGTACTTC,TRBD2,TRBV5-1,many,TRBJ2-7
CASSYRVGGNQPQHF,TGTGCCAGCAGTTACAGGGTCGGAGGCAATCAGCCCCAGCATTTT,NA,TRBV27,many,TRBJ1-5
CASSLTGLTGELFF,TGTGCCAGTAGTTTGACAGGGCTCACCGGGGAGCTGTTTTTT,TRBD1,TRBV19,many,TRBJ2-2
CASSLVASGELFF,TGTGCCAGCAGCTTGGTAGCCTCCGGGGAGCTGTTTTTT,NA,TRBV5-6,many,TRBJ2-2
CASSPGSSLTQYF,TGTGCCAGCAGCCCTGGCTCTAGCTTGACCCAGTACTTC,NA,TRBV7-9,many,TRBJ2-5
CASSISLGIAGFYNEQFF,TGTGCCAGTAGTATTAGCCTCGGGATAGCGGGATTCTACAATGAGCAGTTCTTC,TRBD2,TRBV19,few,TRBJ2-1
CASRLPRGNTGELFF,TGTGCCAGCAGACTTCCGCGGGGAAACACCGGGGAGCTGTTTTTT,NA,TRBV28,many,TRBJ2-2
CSVDQSTQYF,TGCAGCGTTGACCAGAGTACGCAGTATTTT,NA,TRBV29-1,NA,TRBJ2-3
CASSPLTGTGGELFF,TGTGCCAGCAGCCCCCTAACCGGGACGGGGGGGGAGCTGTTTTTT,NA,TRBV12-3/TRBV12-4,many,TRBJ2-2
CASSLAVGGRLQETQYF,TGTGCCAGCAGCTTAGCGGTGGGTGGACGCCTACAAGAGACCCAGTACTTC,NA,TRBV11-2,many,TRBJ2-5
CASSPNPNRGMSEKLFF,TGTGCCAGCAGCCCAAACCCCAACAGGGGAATGAGTGAAAAACTGTTTTTT,TRBD1,TRBV4-2,many,TRBJ1-4
CANQRGDGPTDTQYF,TGTGCCAACCAACGGGGTGACGGACCCACAGATACGCAGTATTTT,NA,TRBV10-3,many,TRBJ2-3
CATSLTSGDNEQFF,TGTGCCACCAGTCTGACTAGCGGAGACAATGAGCAGTTCTTC,TRBD2,TRBV24-1,many,TRBJ2-1
CSATGTGYGEQYF,TGCAGCGCAACCGGGACAGGGTATGGCGAGCAGTACTTC,TRBD1,TRBV29-1,few,TRBJ2-7
CASSPEPFYGYTF,TGTGCCAGCAGCCCGGAACCCTTCTATGGCTACACCTTC,NA,TRBV12-3/TRBV12-4,NA,TRBJ1-2
CASIPGTGDYNEQFF,TGTGCCAGCATCCCCGGGACAGGTGATTACAATGAGCAGTTCTTC,TRBD1,TRBV7-9,many,TRBJ2-1
CSARNTDTQYF,TGCAGTGCTAGAAATACAGATACGCAGTATTTT,NA,TRBV20-1,many,TRBJ2-3
CSAEGTHSYEQYF,TGCAGCGCCGAGGGGACACACTCCTACGAGCAGTACTTC,NA,TRBV29-1,NA,TRBJ2-7
CASSPGRPEETQYF,TGCGCCAGCAGCCCGGGAAGACCGGAGGAGACCCAGTACTTC,NA,TRBV5-1,many,TRBJ2-5
CASSSTSGTGAQETQYF,TGTGCCAGCAGCTCTACCTCCGGGACAGGGGCTCAAGAGACCCAGTACTTC,TRBD1,TRBV7-9,many,TRBJ2-5
CASSLALRRTSNSPLHF,TGCGCCAGCAGCTTGGCCTTGAGACGCACCTCAAACTCACCCCTCCACTTT,NA,TRBV5-1,many,TRBJ1-6
CASSRDRGKQPQHF,TGTGCCAGCAGTCGGGACAGGGGAAAACAGCCCCAGCATTTT,TRBD1,TRBV2,many,TRBJ1-5
CASSQGAIRIQYF,TGTGCCAGCAGTCAGGGGGCTATACGCATTCAGTACTTC,TRBD1,TRBV12-3/TRBV12-4,many,TRBJ2-4
CASSSGTGDNEQFF,TGCGCCAGCAGCTCGGGGACAGGGGACAATGAGCAGTTCTTC,TRBD1,TRBV5-1,NA,TRBJ2-1
CSAESGTYEQFF,TGCAGCGCTGAATCCGGGACTTATGAGCAGTTCTTC,NA,TRBV29-1,NA,TRBJ2-1
CASSWQTRPYNEQFF,TGTGCCAGCAGCTGGCAGACTAGACCTTACAATGAGCAGTTCTTC,NA,TRBV3-1,NA,TRBJ2-1
CSAGTSGNEQFF,TGCAGTGCCGGGACTAGCGGTAATGAGCAGTTCTTC,TRBD2,TRBV20-1,many,TRBJ2-1
CSVEDLVRRTQYF,TGCAGCGTTGAAGATTTGGTGCGCAGGACCCAGTACTTC,NA,TRBV29-1,NA,TRBJ2-5